This T cell receptor beta chain was identified in a study of T cell responses to AZD1222 COVID-19 vaccine. A word on this clone: Its specificity is not known.

The CDR3 sequence is 15 residues long. V shed 4 bases and J shed 0 bases, with 10 bases lying between them. The germline V gene has CDR1 MGHRA and CDR2 YSYEKL. Using immunoSEQ multiplex PCR, the repertoire was profiled, and TCRdb retains in-frame clones only, with some absent. The sample includes 95,000 to 150,000 clones, about 90% of them seen just once. Study outcomes and limitations: The sample set comprised mostly white British donors with more females, and clonal diversity was possibly underestimated. Of the AZD1222 recipients, only 5 to 7 were seropositive at baseline.

The chain recombines TRBV4-1 with TRBJ1-3; D ambiguous. The specimen comprised peripheral blood, sampled on day 0 of AZD1222 vaccination. The source of this sequence is an adult in good health. CDR3 sequence (DNA): TGCGCCAGCAGCCTAGACCGGGGCTCTGGAAACACCATATATTTT. Its translation is CASSLDRGSGNTIYF.